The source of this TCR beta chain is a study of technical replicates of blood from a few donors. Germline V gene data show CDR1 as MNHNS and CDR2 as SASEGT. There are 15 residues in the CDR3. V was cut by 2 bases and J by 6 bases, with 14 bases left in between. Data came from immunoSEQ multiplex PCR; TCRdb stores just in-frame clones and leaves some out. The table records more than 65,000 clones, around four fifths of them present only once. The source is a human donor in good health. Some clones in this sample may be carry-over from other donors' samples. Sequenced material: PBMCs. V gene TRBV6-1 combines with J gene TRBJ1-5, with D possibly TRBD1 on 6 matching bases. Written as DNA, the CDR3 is TGTGCCAGCAGTGAATCGGGGGGGCGCGTTCAGCCCCAGCATTTT. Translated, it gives CASSESGGRVQPQHF.